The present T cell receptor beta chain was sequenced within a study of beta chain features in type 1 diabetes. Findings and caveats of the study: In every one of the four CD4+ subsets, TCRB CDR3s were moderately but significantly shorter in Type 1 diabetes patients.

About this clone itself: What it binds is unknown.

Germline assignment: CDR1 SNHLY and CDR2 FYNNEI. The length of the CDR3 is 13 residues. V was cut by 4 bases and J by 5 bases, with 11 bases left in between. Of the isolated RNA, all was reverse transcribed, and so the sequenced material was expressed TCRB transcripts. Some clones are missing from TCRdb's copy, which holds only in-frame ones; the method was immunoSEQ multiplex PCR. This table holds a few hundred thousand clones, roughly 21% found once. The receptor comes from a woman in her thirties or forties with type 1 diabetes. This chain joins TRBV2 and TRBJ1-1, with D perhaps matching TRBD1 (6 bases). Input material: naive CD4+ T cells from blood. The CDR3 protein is CASSVQGVTEAFF. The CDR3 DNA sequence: TGTGCCAGCAGTGTACAGGGTGTAACTGAAGCTTTCTTT. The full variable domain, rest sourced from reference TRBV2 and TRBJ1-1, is EPEVTQTPSHQVTQMGQEVILRCVPISNHLYFYWYRQILGQKVEFLVSFYNNEISEKSEIFDDQFSVERPDGSNFTLKIRSTKLEDSAMYFCASSVQGVTEAFFGQGTRLTVV.